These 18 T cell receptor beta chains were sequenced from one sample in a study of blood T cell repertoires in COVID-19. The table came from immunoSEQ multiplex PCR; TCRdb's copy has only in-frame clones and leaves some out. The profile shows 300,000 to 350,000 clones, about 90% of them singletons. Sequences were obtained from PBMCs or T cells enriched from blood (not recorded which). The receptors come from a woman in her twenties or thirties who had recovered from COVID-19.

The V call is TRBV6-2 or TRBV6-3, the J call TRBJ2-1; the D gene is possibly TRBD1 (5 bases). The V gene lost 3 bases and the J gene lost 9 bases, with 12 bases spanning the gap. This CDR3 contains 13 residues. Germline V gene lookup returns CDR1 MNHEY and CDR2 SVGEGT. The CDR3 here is CASSYGAPPEQFF. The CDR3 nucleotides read TGTGCCAGCAGTTATGGGGCTCCCCCTGAGCAGTTCTTC.

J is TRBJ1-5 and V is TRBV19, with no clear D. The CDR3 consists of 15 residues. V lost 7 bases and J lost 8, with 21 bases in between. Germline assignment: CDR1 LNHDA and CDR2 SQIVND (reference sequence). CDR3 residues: CASKPTRSPEEPQHF. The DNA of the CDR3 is TGTGCCAGTAAGCCAACCAGGAGTCCGGAGGAGCCCCAGCATTTT.

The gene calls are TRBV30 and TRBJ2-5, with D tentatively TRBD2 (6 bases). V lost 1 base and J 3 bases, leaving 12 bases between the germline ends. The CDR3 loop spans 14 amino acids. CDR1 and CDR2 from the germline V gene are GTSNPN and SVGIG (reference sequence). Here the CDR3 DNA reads TGTGCCTGGAGTGGGTGGCGGGGCGAAGAGACCCAGTACTTC. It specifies CAWSGWRGEETQYF.

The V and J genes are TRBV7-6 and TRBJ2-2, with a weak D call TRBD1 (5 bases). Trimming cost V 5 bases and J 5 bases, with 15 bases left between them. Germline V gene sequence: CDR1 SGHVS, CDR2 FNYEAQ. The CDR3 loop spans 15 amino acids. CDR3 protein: CASSGWQGSTGELFF. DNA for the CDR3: TGTGCCAGCAGCGGATGGCAGGGCTCTACCGGGGAGCTGTTTTTT.

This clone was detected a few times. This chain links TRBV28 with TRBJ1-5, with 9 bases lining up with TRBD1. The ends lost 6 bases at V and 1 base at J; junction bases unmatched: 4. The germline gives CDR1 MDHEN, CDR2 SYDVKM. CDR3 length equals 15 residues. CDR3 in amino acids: CASRRGTGSNQPQHF. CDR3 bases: TGTGCCAGCAGGAGAGGGACAGGGAGCAATCAGCCCCAGCATTTT.

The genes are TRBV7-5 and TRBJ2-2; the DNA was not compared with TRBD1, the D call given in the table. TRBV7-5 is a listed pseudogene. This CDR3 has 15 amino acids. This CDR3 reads CVRSLPDRTTGELFF. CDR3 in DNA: TGTGTCAGAAGCTTACCCGACAGAACCACCGGGGAGCTGTTTTTT.

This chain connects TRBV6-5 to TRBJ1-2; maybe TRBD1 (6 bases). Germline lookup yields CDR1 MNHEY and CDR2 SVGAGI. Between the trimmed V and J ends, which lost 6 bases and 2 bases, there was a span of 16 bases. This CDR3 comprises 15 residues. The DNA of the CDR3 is TGTGCCAGCAGGAGGACAGTACTTACGAACTATGGCTACACCTTC. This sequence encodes CASRRTVLTNYGYTF.

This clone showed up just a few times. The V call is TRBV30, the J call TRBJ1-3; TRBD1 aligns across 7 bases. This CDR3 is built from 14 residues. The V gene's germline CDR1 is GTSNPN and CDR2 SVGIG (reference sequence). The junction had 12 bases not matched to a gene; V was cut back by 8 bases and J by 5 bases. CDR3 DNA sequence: TGTGCCGGCCGACAGGGCGGAAGACGAAACACCATATATTTT. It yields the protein CAGRQGGRRNTIYF.

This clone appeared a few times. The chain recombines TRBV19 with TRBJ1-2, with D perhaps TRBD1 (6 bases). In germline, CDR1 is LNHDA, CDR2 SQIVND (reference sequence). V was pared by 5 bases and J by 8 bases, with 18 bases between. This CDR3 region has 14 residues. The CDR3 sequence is CASSPDGQPRGYTF. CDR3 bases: TGTGCCAGTAGTCCGGACGGACAGCCCCGGGGCTACACCTTC.

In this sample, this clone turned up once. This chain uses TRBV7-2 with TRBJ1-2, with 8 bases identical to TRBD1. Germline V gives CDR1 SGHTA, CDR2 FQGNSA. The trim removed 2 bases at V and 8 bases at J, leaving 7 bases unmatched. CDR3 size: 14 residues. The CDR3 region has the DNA TGTGCCAGCAGCTTAAACCCTGACAGGGGAGGCTACACCTTC. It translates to CASSLNPDRGGYTF.

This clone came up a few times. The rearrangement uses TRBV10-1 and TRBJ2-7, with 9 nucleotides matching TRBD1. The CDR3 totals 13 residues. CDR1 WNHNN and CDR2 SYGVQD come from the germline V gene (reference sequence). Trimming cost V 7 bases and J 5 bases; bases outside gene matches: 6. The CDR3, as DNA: TGCGCCAGCATCATCCGGGACAGGGACGAGCAGTACTTC. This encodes CASIIRDRDEQYF.

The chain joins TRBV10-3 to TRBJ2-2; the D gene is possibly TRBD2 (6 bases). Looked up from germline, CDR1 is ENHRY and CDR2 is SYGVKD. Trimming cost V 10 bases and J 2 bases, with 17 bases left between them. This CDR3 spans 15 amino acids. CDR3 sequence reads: CATREVAVNTGELFF. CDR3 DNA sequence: TGTGCCACCCGGGAAGTAGCGGTCAACACCGGGGAGCTGTTTTTT.

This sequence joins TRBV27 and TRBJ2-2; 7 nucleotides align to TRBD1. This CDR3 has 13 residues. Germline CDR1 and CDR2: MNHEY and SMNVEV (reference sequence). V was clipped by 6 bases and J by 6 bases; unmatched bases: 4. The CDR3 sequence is CASSPQGAGELFF. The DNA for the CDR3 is TGTGCCAGCAGCCCTCAGGGGGCCGGGGAGCTGTTTTTT.

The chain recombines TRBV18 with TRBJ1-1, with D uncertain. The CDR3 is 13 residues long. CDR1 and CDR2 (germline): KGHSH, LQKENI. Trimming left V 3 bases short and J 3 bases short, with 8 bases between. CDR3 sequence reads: CASSPSRDTEAFF. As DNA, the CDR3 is TGTGCCAGCTCACCGTCGAGGGACACTGAAGCTTTCTTT.

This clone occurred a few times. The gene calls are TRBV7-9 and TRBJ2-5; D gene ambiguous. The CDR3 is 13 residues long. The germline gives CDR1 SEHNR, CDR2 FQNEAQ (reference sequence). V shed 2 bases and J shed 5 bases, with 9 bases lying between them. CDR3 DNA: TGTGCCAGCAGCTTATCGGCGCGGGAGACCCAGTACTTC. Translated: CASSLSARETQYF.

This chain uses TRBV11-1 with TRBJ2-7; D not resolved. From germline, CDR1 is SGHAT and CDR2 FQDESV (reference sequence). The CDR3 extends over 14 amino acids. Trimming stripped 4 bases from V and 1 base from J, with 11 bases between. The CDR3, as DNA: TGTGCCAGCAGCTCTCTATCCCTTTCCTACGAGCAGTACTTC. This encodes CASSSLSLSYEQYF.

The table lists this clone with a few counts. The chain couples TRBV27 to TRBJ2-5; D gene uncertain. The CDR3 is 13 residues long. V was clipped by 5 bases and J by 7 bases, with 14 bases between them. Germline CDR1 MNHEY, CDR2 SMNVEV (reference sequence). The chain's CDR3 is CASSLNGLGTQYF. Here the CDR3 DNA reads TGTGCCAGCAGTCTGAATGGGCTTGGGACCCAGTACTTC.

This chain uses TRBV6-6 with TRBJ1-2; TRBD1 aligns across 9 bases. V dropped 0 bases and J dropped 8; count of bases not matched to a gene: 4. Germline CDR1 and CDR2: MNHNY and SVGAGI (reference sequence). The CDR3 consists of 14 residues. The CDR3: CASSYSDRGAGYTF. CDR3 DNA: TGTGCCAGCAGTTACTCCGACAGGGGGGCGGGCTACACCTTC.